These 26 T cell receptor beta chains share one sample of origin, sequenced in a study of OX40 agonist ivuxolimab in advanced cancers. The protocol was immunoSEQ multiplex PCR, while the TCRdb copy is restricted to in-frame clones and leaves out a portion. The repertoire holds some 41,000 clones, with about 89% as singletons. The sequenced sample was CD4+ or CD8+ T cells sorted from blood, obtained in a trial of the OX40 agonist ivuxolimab. These TCRs come from an adult with an advanced solid tumor such as melanoma, head and neck, liver or kidney cancer.

The chain recombines TRBV14 with TRBJ2-3; D assignment may be TRBD1 or TRBD2 (5 bases each). CDR1 and CDR2 (germline): SGHDN, FVKESK. V lost 1 base and J 9 bases, leaving 5 bases between the germline ends. This CDR3 contains 11 residues. CDR3 DNA: TGTGCCAGCAGCCAAGGGGGGACGCAGTATTTT. It is translated as CASSQGGTQYF.

The chain is built from TRBV6-5 and TRBJ2-3; D is perhaps TRBD1 (6 bases). The CDR3 length is 15 residues. CDR1 and CDR2 from the germline V gene are MNHEY and SVGAGI. V dropped 3 bases and J dropped 2 bases, with 12 bases sitting between them. CDR3 protein: CASSYLGQYTDTQYF. Here the CDR3 DNA reads TGTGCCAGCAGTTATCTCGGACAGTACACAGATACGCAGTATTTT.

The gene calls are TRBV4-2 and TRBJ2-5; D is unresolved. In germline, CDR1 is LGHNA, CDR2 YNFKEQ. There are 15 residues in the CDR3. Trimming stripped 0 bases from V and 3 bases from J, with 11 bases between. CDR3: CASSQEVLAKETQYF. In DNA, the CDR3 is TGTGCCAGCAGCCAAGAGGTGTTAGCCAAAGAGACCCAGTACTTC.

This chain connects TRBV12-5 to TRBJ2-1; 9 nucleotides line up with TRBD2. V gave up 0 bases and J gave up 6 bases; unmatched junction bases: 6. Germline-derived CDR1 and CDR2 are LGHNT and FRNRAP. The CDR3 consists of 16 residues. CDR3 amino acids: CASGLVAGGKFNEQFF. For the CDR3, the DNA is TGTGCTAGTGGTTTGGTCGCGGGGGGGAAATTCAATGAGCAGTTCTTC.

This rearrangement joins TRBV6-5 to TRBJ1-5; 11 nucleotides match TRBD1. J was trimmed by 5 bases and V by 6 bases; bases with no gene match: 6. CDR1 is MNHEY, CDR2 SVGAGI, per germline. This CDR3 has 15 amino acids. The CDR3 is CASSRKGQGDQPQHF. Written as DNA, the CDR3 is TGTGCCAGCAGCCGAAAGGGACAGGGGGATCAGCCCCAGCATTTT.

This chain joins TRBV14 and TRBJ1-4; D possibly corresponds to TRBD1 (5 bases). Per the germline V gene, CDR1 is SGHDN and CDR2 is FVKESK. The V end lost 1 base, the J end lost 11 bases, and 11 bases lay between the germline ends. The length of the CDR3 is 13 residues. The CDR3 DNA reads TGTGCCAGCAGCCAAGTGGGGGAAGGGAAACTGTTTTTT. Translation gives CASSQVGEGKLFF.

A single count supports this clone. CDR3 nucleotide sequence: TGTGCCAGCAGCCGCCCCGGGTCCGTTATAAATGAGCAGTTCTTC. This gives the protein CASSRPGSVINEQFF. The chain recombines TRBV5-4 with TRBJ2-1, with D hard to call. The CDR3 runs 15 residues. Germline CDR1 and CDR2: SGHNT and YYREEE (reference sequence). The V end lost 4 bases, the J end lost 7 bases, and 18 bases lay between the germline ends.

This clone was seen just once. The chain joins TRBV7-2 to TRBJ2-7, with D tentatively TRBD2 (6 bases). Trimming shortened V by 4 bases and J by 0 bases, and 16 bases separated the two germline ends. Per germline, CDR1 SGHTA and CDR2 FQGNSA. The CDR3 covers 16 residues. DNA for the CDR3: TGTGCCAGCAGCTCAACAGGCGGGACGGGCTCCTACGAGCAGTACTTC. Protein product: CASSSTGGTGSYEQYF.

This clone was seen just once. The chain links TRBV18 to TRBJ2-2; TRBD1 matches at 12 bases. Germline V CDR1 and CDR2: KGHSH, LQKENI. The CDR3 runs 17 residues. V was pared by 0 bases and J by 2 bases, with 1 base of the junction left unmatched. The DNA for the CDR3 is TGTGCCAGCTCACCACCGGGACAGGGGGCCAACACCGGGGAGCTGTTTTTT. This gives the protein CASSPPGQGANTGELFF. The full variable domain, its missing parts supplied by reference TRBV18 and TRBJ2-2, is NAGVMQNPRHLVRRRGQEARLRCSPMKGHSHVYWYRQLPEEGLKFMVYLQKENIIDESGMPKERFSAEFPKEGPSILRIQQVVRGDSAAYFCASSPPGQGANTGELFFGEGSRLTVL.

In its sample, this clone was seen once. This chain connects TRBV18 to TRBJ2-3, with no clear D. The CDR3 totals 12 residues. Trimming stripped 3 bases from V and 6 bases from J, with 7 bases between. Germline V gene data show CDR1 as KGHSH and CDR2 as LQKENI. The CDR3 here is CASSPLGDTQYF. The CDR3 nucleotides are TGTGCCAGCTCACCTCTCGGGGATACGCAGTATTTT.

This clone was seen a handful of times. CDR3 residues: CVSGGGTQPQHF. The DNA for the CDR3 is TGTGTATCCGGAGGGGGCACTCAGCCCCAGCATTTT. This chain joins TRBV19 and TRBJ1-5, with 7 nucleotides matching TRBD1. Germline CDR1 and CDR2: LNHDA and SQIVND (reference sequence). There are 12 residues in the CDR3.

This clone was seen only a few times. The missing conserved phenylalanine or tryptophan at the end of this CDR3 makes a read error likely. V and J are TRBV6-1 and TRBJ1-6; D is possibly TRBD1 (5 bases). Trimming removed 4 bases from V and 2 bases from J, with 9 bases in between. Looked up from germline, CDR1 is MNHNS and CDR2 is SASEGT. The CDR3 loop spans 15 amino acids. The CDR3 sequence is CASSVDSPYNSPLHL. The DNA of the CDR3 is TGTGCCAGCAGTGTCGACAGCCCCTATAATTCACCCCTCCACCTT.

This sequence joins TRBV29-1 and TRBJ1-2; 8 bases agree with TRBD1. The CDR3 totals 12 residues. The J segment lost 8 bases and the V segment lost 5 bases, leaving 7 bases of the junction unmatched. Looked up from germline, CDR1 is SQVTM and CDR2 is ANQGSEA. Written as DNA, the CDR3 is TGCAGCGTTTCCCCAGGGGGCTGGGGCTACACCTTC. This translates into CSVSPGGWGYTF.

The V call is TRBV15, the J call TRBJ1-4, with D possibly matching TRBD1 (6 bases). Trimming stripped 5 bases from V and 8 bases from J, with 18 bases between. The CDR3 runs to 15 residues. Germline V gene data show CDR1 as LNHNV and CDR2 as YYDKDF (reference sequence). The CDR3 DNA follows: TGTGCCACCAGCTCTCCCGGGACATCGTGGGAAAAACTGTTTTTT. Translation: CATSSPGTSWEKLFF. The variable domain in full, completed from reference TRBV15 and TRBJ1-4, reads DAMVIQNPRYQVTQFGKPVTLSCSQTLNHNVMYWYQQKSSQAPKLLFHYYDKDFNNEADTPDNFQSRRPNTSFCFLDIRSPGLGDTAMYLCATSSPGTSWEKLFFGSGTQLSVL.

This CDR3 is CASSGAANEKLFF. The CDR3 coding sequence is TGTGCCAGCTCTGGGGCGGCTAATGAAAAACTGTTTTTT. The gene calls are TRBV18 and TRBJ1-4, with D maybe TRBD1 (5 bases). CDR1 and CDR2 from the germline V gene are KGHSH and LQKENI. V lost 6 bases and J lost 3, with 8 bases in between. This CDR3 is 13 amino acids long.

Points on this clone: A read error is possible here, since a much larger clone lies one base away. This chain connects TRBV5-6 to TRBJ2-3, with D perhaps TRBD2 (6 bases). V was cut by 3 bases and J by 1 base, with 15 bases left in between. Germline CDR1 is SGHDT and CDR2 is YYEEEE. The CDR3 totals 16 residues. CDR3 amino acids: CASSSWTSGGTDTQYF. The CDR3 nucleotides are TGTGCCAGCAGCTCCTGGACCTCGGGGGGCACAGATACGCAGTATTTT.

The chain carries TRBV28 and TRBJ1-5; possibly TRBD1 for D (5 bases). Germline values: CDR1 MDHEN, CDR2 SYDVKM. The V end was cut by 6 bases, the J end by 9 bases, with 18 bases between. This CDR3 region has 14 residues. In DNA form, the CDR3 reads TGTGCCAGCAGCGACGGGACGGGAGCGGGGCCCCAGCATTTT. This sequence encodes CASSDGTGAGPQHF.

The chain uses TRBV7-3 and TRBJ2-6; TRBD2 might be the D (6 bases). V was shortened by 2 bases and J by 3 bases, with 11 bases between the two germline ends. The CDR3 is 16 amino acids. The germline V gene encodes CDR1 SGHTA and CDR2 FQGTGA. The CDR3 loop reads CASSLLRGNGANVLTF. In nucleotides, the CDR3 is TGTGCCAGCAGCTTATTACGGGGGAATGGGGCCAACGTCCTGACTTTC.

The chain carries TRBV5-1 and TRBJ2-1, with a possible D match to TRBD2 (6 bases). The germline V and J ends were trimmed by 3 bases and 4 bases, with 17 bases remaining between them. CDR1 is SGHRS, CDR2 YFSETQ, per germline. The CDR3 spans 16 residues. For the CDR3, the DNA is TGCGCCAGCAGCTCGGGCGTGGGGGGACCATACAATGAGCAGTTCTTC. This translates into CASSSGVGGPYNEQFF.

The rearrangement joins TRBV5-4 to TRBJ2-1; no clear D gene. The CDR3 runs 12 residues. The V gene lost 0 bases and the J gene lost 11 bases, with 9 bases spanning the gap. Germline V gene data show CDR1 as SGHNT and CDR2 as YYREEE (reference sequence). CDR3 DNA sequence: TGTGCCAGCAGCTTGGATTTAGGGAAGCAGTTCTTC. Translating it yields CASSLDLGKQFF.

The gene calls are TRBV7-9 and TRBJ2-1, with D tentatively TRBD1 (7 bases). Germline V gene data show CDR1 as SEHNR and CDR2 as FQNEAQ (reference sequence). V was trimmed by 5 bases and J by 7 bases, leaving 18 bases between them. The CDR3 runs 15 residues. As DNA, the CDR3 is TGTGCCAGCAGCCCCAGGGGGGTAGGTTTAAATGAGCAGTTCTTC. Amino acids: CASSPRGVGLNEQFF.

The chain uses TRBV19 and TRBJ1-5; 8 bases match TRBD1. Looked up from germline, CDR1 is LNHDA and CDR2 is SQIVND (reference sequence). CDR3 length equals 14 residues. The V gene end was trimmed by 5 bases and the J gene end by 6 bases; junction bases not matched to a gene: 6. CDR3 DNA: TGTGCCAGTAGTTTCGGACAGGGTGGTCAGCCCCAGCATTTT. Its protein is CASSFGQGGQPQHF.

The gene calls are TRBV7-3 and TRBJ1-6; D is undetermined. The germline CDR1 and CDR2 sequences are SGHTA and FQGTGA. Trimming shortened V by 5 bases and J by 7 bases, and 9 bases separated the two germline ends. The CDR3 runs to 13 residues. In nucleotides, the CDR3 is TGTGCCAGCAGCCCGAAGAGGAATTCACCCCTCCACTTT. Protein sequence: CASSPKRNSPLHF.

Turning to this clone: This is likely a read error, given that the CDR3 carries no conserved phenylalanine or tryptophan at its end. The rearrangement links TRBV7-2 to TRBJ1-6; 8 nucleotides line up with TRBD1. Germline assignment: CDR1 SGHTA and CDR2 FQGNSA. CDR3 length: 15 amino acids. After removal of 5 bases from V and 7 bases from J, the junction contained 7 bases not matched to a gene. The CDR3 reads CASSPRDRLNSPLHL. The CDR3 DNA is TGTGCCAGCAGCCCCCGGGACAGGCTCAATTCACCCCTCCACCTT.

The chain combines TRBV29-1 with TRBJ2-1, with D possibly being TRBD2 (7 bases). V shed 6 bases and J shed 9 bases, with 18 bases lying between them. The CDR3 contains 13 residues. From germline, CDR1 is SQVTM and CDR2 ANQGSEA. CDR3 in DNA: TGCAGCGTGAGTAGTGGGGGGGCCGTTGAGCAGTTCTTC. It specifies CSVSSGGAVEQFF.

The J gene is TRBJ2-7, the V gene TRBV5-1; D gene uncertain. Germline lookup yields CDR1 SGHRS and CDR2 YFSETQ. The CDR3 runs to 12 residues. Trimming left V 4 bases short and J 6 bases short, with 11 bases between. In DNA form, the CDR3 reads TGCGCCAGCAGCGCGACGGGCTCCGAGCAGTACTTC. It translates to CASSATGSEQYF.